The rows below give T cell receptor beta chains drawn from one sample of a study of T cells after yellow fever vaccination. TCRdb called the 5' RACE reads again in MiXCR, with one record for every CDR3 protein. The sample gives about 330,000 distinct CDR3 sequences, around 6.8% of which show up once; roughly a sixth is in the top ten. The material sequenced was PBMCs, taken about 49 days after the first yellow fever vaccination. The origin of the receptors is a man aged 18-30 years who received the YFV17D yellow fever vaccine. Each CDR3 is given with its conserved first and last residue. D genes are given only for firm matches. Expanded clones get a size class; other rows say once, few or many, or leave the size out.

size	D	J	V	DNA	CDR3
-	TRBD2	TRBJ2-7	TRBV9	TGTGCCAGCAGCGTCGGGGGACTAGCGGGGGAACAGTACGAGCAGTACTTC	CASSVGGLAGEQYEQYF
few	TRBD1	TRBJ2-1	TRBV5-1	TGCGCCAGCAGAACCGGGACAGGGGGCAATGAGCAGTTCTTC	CASRTGTGGNEQFF
-	TRBD1	TRBJ2-1	TRBV12-3/TRBV12-4	TGTGCCAGCAGCAGGGACAGCCCAGGTGAGCAGTTCTTC	CASSRDSPGEQFF
-	TRBD1	TRBJ1-5	TRBV20-1	TGCAGTGCTAGAGTTAACAGGGGTGGGGATCAGCCCCAGCATTTT	CSARVNRGGDQPQHF
few	-	TRBJ2-1	TRBV24-1	TGTGCCACCAGTGATTTCTCTGAGCAGTTCTTC	CATSDFSEQFF
few	TRBD2	TRBJ2-3	TRBV7-9	TGTGCCGCCGCCGGGGGGGGGAAGACACGGATAGATACGCAGTATTTT	CAAAGGGKTRIDTQYF
few	-	TRBJ2-7	TRBV5-4	TGTGCCAGCAGCTGGGGGCCTGGAAGCCAATACGAGCAGTACTTC	CASSWGPGSQYEQYF
many	TRBD1	TRBJ1-3	TRBV4-2	TGTGCCAGCAGCCAAGGACAGGGGAGCTCTGGAAACACCATATATTTT	CASSQGQGSSGNTIYF
many	-	TRBJ1-6	TRBV18	TGTGCCAGCTCACCAGGCTTTAATTCACCCCTCCACTTT	CASSPGFNSPLHF
-	TRBD1	TRBJ2-3	TRBV4-1	TGCGCCAGCAGCCAAAGGGGAGCCGGACAGGGATTAGATACGCAGTATTTT	CASSQRGAGQGLDTQYF
-	TRBD1	TRBJ2-1	TRBV9	TGTGCCAGCAGCCCAAACCGGGACAGGGGGGACAATGAGCAGTTCTTC	CASSPNRDRGDNEQFF
many	TRBD2	TRBJ2-3	TRBV20-1	TGCAGTGCTAGACGAGCGGGGGCCCGGGATACGCAGTATTTT	CSARRAGARDTQYF
-	TRBD2	TRBJ2-5	TRBV5-1	TGCGCCAGCAGCTTGGGTTTTATGGCTAGCGGGGAAGAGACCCAGTACTTC	CASSLGFMASGEETQYF
many	TRBD1	TRBJ1-1	TRBV5-1	TGCGCCAGCAGCTTGGTCCGGGACAGGGAGAACACTGAAGCTTTCTTT	CASSLVRDRENTEAFF
-	-	TRBJ2-7	TRBV4-1	TGCGCCAGCAGCGTCGGGGCGGCCCGGAGGAGGGGCGAGCAGTACTTC	CASSVGAARRRGEQYF
many	-	TRBJ1-4	TRBV7-9	TGTGCCAGCAGCTTAGGTTTCGCCAATGAAAAACTGTTTTTT	CASSLGFANEKLFF
many	-	TRBJ2-1	TRBV21-1	TGTGCCAGCAGCAAAGTTACTGCTAGCGGGGGGGCCCATGAGCAGTTCTTC	CASSKVTASGGAHEQFF
many	-	TRBJ2-7	TRBV5-6	TGTGCCAGCAGCTTGGGAGGGGCGACTTACGAGCAGTACTTC	CASSLGGATYEQYF
many	TRBD2	TRBJ2-3	TRBV10-3	TGTGCCATCAGGGCGGGGGGCACAGATACGCAGTATTTT	CAIRAGGTDTQYF